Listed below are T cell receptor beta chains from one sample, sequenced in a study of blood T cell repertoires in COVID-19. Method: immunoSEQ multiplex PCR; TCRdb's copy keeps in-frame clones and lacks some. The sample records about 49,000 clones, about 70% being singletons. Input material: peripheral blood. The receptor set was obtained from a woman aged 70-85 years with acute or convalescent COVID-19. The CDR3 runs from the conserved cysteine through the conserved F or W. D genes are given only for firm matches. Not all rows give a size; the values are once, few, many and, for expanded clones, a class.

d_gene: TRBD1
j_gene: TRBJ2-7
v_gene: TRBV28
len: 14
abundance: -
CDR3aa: CASSLGGQGNEQYF
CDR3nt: TGTGCCAGCAGTTTGGGGGGACAGGGGAACGAGCAGTACTTC

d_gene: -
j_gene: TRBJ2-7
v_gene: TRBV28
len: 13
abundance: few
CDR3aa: CASSFPGAMEQYF
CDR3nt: TGTGCCAGCAGTTTTCCTGGGGCCATGGAGCAGTACTTC

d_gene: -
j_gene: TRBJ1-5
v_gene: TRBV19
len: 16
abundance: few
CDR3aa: CASSRGVAGLNQPQHF
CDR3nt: TGTGCCAGTAGTCGAGGGGTAGCGGGCCTAAATCAGCCCCAGCATTTT

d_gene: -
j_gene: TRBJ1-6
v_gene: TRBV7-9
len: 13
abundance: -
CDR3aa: CASRPNSNSPLHF
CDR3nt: TGTGCCAGCAGGCCAAACTCTAATTCACCCCTCCACTTT

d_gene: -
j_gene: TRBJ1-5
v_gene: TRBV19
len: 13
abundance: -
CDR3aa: CARTRGGDQPQHF
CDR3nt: TGTGCCAGAACTAGGGGGGGAGATCAGCCCCAGCATTTT

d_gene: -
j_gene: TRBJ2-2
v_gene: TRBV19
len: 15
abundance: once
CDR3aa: CASSWGGHGAGELFF
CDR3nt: TGTGCCAGTAGTTGGGGGGGGCACGGGGCCGGGGAGCTGTTTTTT

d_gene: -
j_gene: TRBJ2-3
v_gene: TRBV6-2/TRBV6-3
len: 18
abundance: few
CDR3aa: CASSPPPGHQKFADTQYF
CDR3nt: TGTGCCAGCAGCCCCCCCCCGGGACACCAAAAGTTTGCAGATACGCAGTATTTT

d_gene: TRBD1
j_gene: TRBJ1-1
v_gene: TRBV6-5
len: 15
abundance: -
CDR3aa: CASSYRGQGATEAFF
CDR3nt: TGTGCCAGCAGTTACCGGGGACAGGGGGCCACTGAAGCTTTCTTT

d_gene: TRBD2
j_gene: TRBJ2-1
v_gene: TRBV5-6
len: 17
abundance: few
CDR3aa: CASSRTSGGALGDEQFF
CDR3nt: TGTGCCAGCAGCAGGACTAGCGGGGGGGCCCTTGGGGATGAGCAGTTCTTC

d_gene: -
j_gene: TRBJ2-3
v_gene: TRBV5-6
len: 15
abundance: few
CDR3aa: CASSLASFKTDTQYF
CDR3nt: TGTGCCAGCAGCTTGGCCAGTTTCAAAACAGATACGCAGTATTTT

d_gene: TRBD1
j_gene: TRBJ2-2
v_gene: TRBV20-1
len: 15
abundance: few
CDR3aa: CSAGGPGQGTGELFF
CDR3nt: TGCAGTGCTGGTGGCCCGGGACAGGGCACCGGGGAGCTGTTTTTT

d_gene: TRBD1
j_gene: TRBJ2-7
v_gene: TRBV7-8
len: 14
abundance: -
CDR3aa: CASRPGTASYEQYF
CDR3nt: TGTGCCAGCAGACCTGGGACAGCGTCCTACGAGCAGTACTTC

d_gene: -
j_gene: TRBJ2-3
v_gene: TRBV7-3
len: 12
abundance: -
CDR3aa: CASSRLGSAQYF
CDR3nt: TGTGCCAGCAGCCGACTAGGATCGGCGCAGTATTTT

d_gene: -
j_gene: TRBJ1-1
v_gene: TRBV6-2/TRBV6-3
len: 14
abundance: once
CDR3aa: CASSYSRGRTEAFF
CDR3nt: TGTGCCAGCAGTTACTCGCGGGGAAGAACTGAAGCTTTCTTT

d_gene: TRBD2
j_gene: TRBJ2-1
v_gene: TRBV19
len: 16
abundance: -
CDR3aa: CASSITWRGEVYEQFF
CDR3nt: TGTGCCAGTAGTATAACATGGCGGGGGGAGGTTTATGAGCAGTTCTTC

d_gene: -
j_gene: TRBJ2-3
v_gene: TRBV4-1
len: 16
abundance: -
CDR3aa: CASSQDRTRRTDTQYF
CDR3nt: TGCGCCAGCAGCCAAGACCGGACCCGGAGGACAGATACGCAGTATTTT

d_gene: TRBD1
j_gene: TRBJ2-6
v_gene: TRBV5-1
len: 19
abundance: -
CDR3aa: CASSLAGQGLSSGANVLTF
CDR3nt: TGCGCCAGCAGCTTGGCGGGACAGGGGTTATCCTCTGGGGCCAACGTCCTGACTTTC

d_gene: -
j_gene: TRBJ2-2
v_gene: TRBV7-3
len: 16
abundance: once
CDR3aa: CASSLDATRGVGELFF
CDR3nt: TGTGCCAGCAGCTTAGACGCGACCCGGGGTGTGGGGGAGCTGTTTTTT

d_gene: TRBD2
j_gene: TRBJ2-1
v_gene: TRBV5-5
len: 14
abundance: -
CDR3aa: CASSPWTSYNEQFF
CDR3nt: TGTGCCAGCAGCCCCTGGACTAGCTACAATGAGCAGTTCTTC

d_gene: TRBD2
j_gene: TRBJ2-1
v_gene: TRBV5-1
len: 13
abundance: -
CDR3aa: CASSTSGVDEQFF
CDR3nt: TGCGCCAGCAGCACTAGCGGGGTCGATGAGCAGTTCTTC

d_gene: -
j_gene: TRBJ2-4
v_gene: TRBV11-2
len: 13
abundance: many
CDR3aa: CASSFRGYNIQYF
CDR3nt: TGTGCCAGCAGCTTCCGGGGGTACAACATTCAGTACTTC

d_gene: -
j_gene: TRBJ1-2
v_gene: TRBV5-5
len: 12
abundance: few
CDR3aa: CASSLEQYGYTF
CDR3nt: TGTGCCAGCAGCTTGGAACAATATGGCTACACCTTC

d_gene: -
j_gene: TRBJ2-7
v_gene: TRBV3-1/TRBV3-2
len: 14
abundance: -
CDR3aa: CASSQEVQGGEQYF
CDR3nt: TGTGCCAGCAGCCAAGAAGTGCAAGGGGGCGAGCAGTACTTC

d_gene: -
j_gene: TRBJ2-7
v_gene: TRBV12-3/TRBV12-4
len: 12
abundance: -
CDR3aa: CASSLGSYEQYF
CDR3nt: TGTGCCAGCAGTTTAGGGAGTTACGAGCAGTACTTC

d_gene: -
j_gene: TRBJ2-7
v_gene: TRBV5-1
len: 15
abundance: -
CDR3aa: CASSGLTGESYEQYF
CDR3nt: TGCGCCAGCAGCGGTTTGACGGGGGAATCCTACGAGCAGTACTTC

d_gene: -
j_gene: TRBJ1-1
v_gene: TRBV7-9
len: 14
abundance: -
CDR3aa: CASIVDISNTEAFF
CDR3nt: TGTGCCAGCATCGTGGACATATCGAACACTGAAGCTTTCTTT

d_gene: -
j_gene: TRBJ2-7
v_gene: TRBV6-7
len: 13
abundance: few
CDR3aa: CASPDSCSYEQYF
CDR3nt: TGTGCCAGCCCGGACTCTTGCTCCTACGAGCAGTACTTC

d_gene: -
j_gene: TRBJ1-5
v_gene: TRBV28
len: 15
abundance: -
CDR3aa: CASKKRETLNQPQHF
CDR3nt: TGTGCCAGCAAGAAAAGGGAGACACTTAATCAGCCCCAGCATTTT

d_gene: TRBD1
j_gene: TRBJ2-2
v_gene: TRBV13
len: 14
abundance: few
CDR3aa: CATKQGVGAGELFF
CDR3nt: TGTGCCACTAAACAGGGGGTAGGCGCCGGGGAGCTGTTTTTT

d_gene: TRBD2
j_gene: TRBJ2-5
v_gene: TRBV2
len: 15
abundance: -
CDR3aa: CASSERGVRKETQYF
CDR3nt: TGTGCCAGCAGTGAGCGGGGGGTCAGGAAAGAGACCCAGTACTTC

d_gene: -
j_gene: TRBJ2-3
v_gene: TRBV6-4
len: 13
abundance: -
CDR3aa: CASSDGSTDTQYF
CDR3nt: TGTGCCAGCAGTGATGGCAGCACAGATACGCAGTATTTT

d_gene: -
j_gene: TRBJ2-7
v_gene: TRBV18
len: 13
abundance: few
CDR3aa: CASSPGGSYEQYF
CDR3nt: TGTGCCAGCTCACCAGGGGGCAGTTACGAGCAGTACTTC

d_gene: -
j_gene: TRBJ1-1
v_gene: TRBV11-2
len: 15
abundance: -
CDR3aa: CASSLSRVSGTEAFF
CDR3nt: TGTGCCAGCAGCCTAAGCAGGGTATCGGGCACTGAAGCTTTCTTT

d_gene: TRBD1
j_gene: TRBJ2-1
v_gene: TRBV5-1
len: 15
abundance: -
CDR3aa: CASLPGDRDNNEQFF
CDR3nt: TGCGCCAGCCTACCCGGGGACAGGGATAACAATGAGCAGTTCTTC